A single sample is the source of the 21 T cell receptor beta chains below, sequenced in a study of blood T cell repertoires in COVID-19. The protocol was immunoSEQ multiplex PCR, while the TCRdb copy is restricted to in-frame clones and leaves out a portion. This table has nearly 350,000 clones, about 90% appearing once. Sequenced sample: PBMCs or T cells enriched from blood (not recorded which). These receptors came from a woman in her 30s who had recovered from COVID-19.

This clone was detected only a few times. The J gene is TRBJ2-2, the V gene TRBV10-3, with 7 positions matching TRBD1. Trimming at V came to 6 bases and at J to 0 bases, leaving 7 bases not matched to a gene. This CDR3 has 16 residues. In germline, CDR1 is ENHRY, CDR2 SYGVKD. In nucleotides, the CDR3 is TGTGCCATCAGGGAGACAGGGCGCGCGAACACCGGGGAGCTGTTTTTT. This gives the protein CAIRETGRANTGELFF.

CDR3: CASSFSGTPYEQYF. The CDR3 nucleotides are TGTGCCAGCAGTTTTTCCGGGACACCCTACGAGCAGTACTTC. This sequence joins TRBV6-5 and TRBJ2-7; D possibly corresponds to TRBD1 (6 bases). Per germline, CDR1 MNHEY and CDR2 SVGAGI. The ends were cut back, 4 bases at V and 2 bases at J, with 12 bases in the middle. The CDR3 is 14 residues long.

This clone was counted ten times or more. The chain combines TRBV5-1 with TRBJ2-7; TRBD1 aligns across 8 bases. The CDR3 covers 13 residues. Germline values: CDR1 SGHRS, CDR2 YFSETQ. The trim removed 5 bases at V and 3 bases at J, leaving 4 bases unmatched. CDR3 coding DNA: TGCGCCAGCAGGGACAGGGAGAACTACGAGCAGTACTTC. This codes for CASRDRENYEQYF.

This chain links TRBV7-8 with TRBJ1-6; D ambiguous. V was cut by 5 bases and J by 7 bases, with 15 bases left in between. The CDR3 is 15 residues long. Germline-derived CDR1 and CDR2 are SGHVS and FQNEAQ. The CDR3 region has the DNA TGTGCCAGCAGCCCCCTGGGAGGAGGCAATTCACCCCTCCACTTT. This translates into CASSPLGGGNSPLHF.

This clone was observed a handful of times. This chain joins TRBV28 and TRBJ2-4; TRBD2 aligns across 14 bases. Losses at the gene ends were 5 bases for V and 9 bases for J; bases not matched to a gene: 15. The CDR3 spans 18 residues. Per germline, CDR1 MDHEN and CDR2 SYDVKM. CDR3 residues: CASSPHEGLAGVDSIQYF. The CDR3 bases are TGTGCCAGCAGTCCCCATGAGGGACTAGCGGGGGTTGATAGCATTCAGTACTTC.

CDR3 sequence reads: CASSKEAPGDTQYF. The CDR3 nucleotides read TGCGCCAGCAGCAAAGAGGCCCCCGGAGATACGCAGTATTTT. The genes are TRBV5-1 and TRBJ2-3; no clear D gene. Germline assignment: CDR1 SGHRS and CDR2 YFSETQ. Trimming removed 4 bases from V and 5 bases from J, with 14 bases in between. The CDR3 runs to 14 residues.

The chain joins TRBV7-6 to TRBJ2-7, with TRBD1 matching 9 bases. This CDR3 region has 15 residues. Germline CDR1 and CDR2: SGHVS and FNYEAQ. V was pared by 1 base and J by 1 base, with 2 bases of the junction left unmatched. For the CDR3, the DNA is TGTGCCAGCAGCTTAGGGACAGGGGCATCCTACGAGCAGTACTTC. It codes for CASSLGTGASYEQYF.

This chain connects TRBV5-1 to TRBJ1-2; the D gene is possibly TRBD1 (5 bases). The V gene lost 0 bases and the J gene lost 8 bases, with 14 bases spanning the gap. Germline lookup yields CDR1 SGHRS and CDR2 YFSETQ. The CDR3 sequence is 14 residues long. The CDR3 protein is CASSLGQGSRGYTF. In DNA form, the CDR3 reads TGCGCCAGCAGCTTGGGGCAGGGAAGTAGGGGCTACACCTTC. Looking up the rest from reference TRBV5-1 and TRBJ1-2 gives the full variable domain: KAGVTQTPRYLIKTRGQQVTLSCSPISGHRSVSWYQQTPGQGLQFLFEYFSETQRNKGNFPGRFSGRQFSNSRSEMNVSTLELGDSALYLCASSLGQGSRGYTFGSGTRLTVV.

The chain couples TRBV30 to TRBJ1-1; TRBD1 is a possible D gene (5 bases). V gave up 4 bases and J gave up 3 bases, with 21 bases separating them. From germline, CDR1 is GTSNPN and CDR2 SVGIG (reference sequence). CDR3 length: 16 amino acids. The CDR3 DNA is TGTGCCTGGATCAAAATGCTCGGTTCGGGGGACACTGAAGCTTTCTTT. This codes for CAWIKMLGSGDTEAFF.

V is TRBV19 and J is TRBJ1-2, with D possibly being TRBD1 (5 bases). The CDR3 extends over 15 amino acids. Between the trimmed V and J ends, which lost 3 bases and 2 bases, there was a span of 13 bases. Germline CDR1 is LNHDA and CDR2 is SQIVND (reference sequence). This CDR3 reads CASSIESGLNYGYTF. CDR3 coding DNA: TGTGCCAGTAGTATCGAGTCAGGGCTCAACTATGGCTACACCTTC. Full variable domain (outside the CDR3, taken from reference TRBV19 and TRBJ1-2): DGGITQSPKYLFRKEGQNVTLSCEQNLNHDAMYWYRQDPGQGLRLIYYSQIVNDFQKGDIAEGYSVSREKKESFPLTVTSAQKNPTAFYLCASSIESGLNYGYTFGSGTRLTVV.

This chain links TRBV7-2 with TRBJ1-5, with D perhaps matching TRBD1 (5 bases). There are 14 residues in the CDR3. Germline CDR1 SGHTA, CDR2 FQGNSA. Trimming pared 3 bases from V and 4 bases from J, leaving 10 bases between. This CDR3 is CASSFSGQNQPQHF. Here the CDR3 DNA reads TGTGCCAGCAGCTTTTCAGGGCAAAATCAGCCCCAGCATTTT.

This rearrangement joins TRBV2 to TRBJ2-7; 11 nucleotides align to TRBD2. CDR1 and CDR2 (germline): SNHLY, FYNNEI. This CDR3 has 17 residues. V lost 7 bases and J lost 0; bases outside the gene matches: 11. The CDR3 DNA follows: TGTGCCAGCATACTAGCGGGGGCCCTACCGAGCTCCTACGAGCAGTACTTC. This encodes CASILAGALPSSYEQYF.

V usage is TRBV7-9 and J usage is TRBJ2-7; 10 bases align to TRBD2. Per the germline V gene, CDR1 is SEHNR and CDR2 is FQNEAQ (reference sequence). The CDR3 runs to 15 residues. Trimming cost V 4 bases and J 0 bases; bases outside gene matches: 3. CDR3 sequence: CASSWERGGSYEQYF. CDR3 sequence (DNA): TGTGCCAGCAGCTGGGAGCGGGGGGGCTCCTACGAGCAGTACTTC.

This chain connects TRBV7-2 to TRBJ1-2, with D perhaps TRBD1 (5 bases). Trimming left V 3 bases short and J 4 bases short, with 9 bases between. CDR3 length: 13 amino acids. CDR1 and CDR2 from the germline V gene are SGHTA and FQGNSA. The CDR3 DNA follows: TGTGCCAGCAGCTTTAGGGGTGCCTATGGCTACACCTTC. Translating it yields CASSFRGAYGYTF. Supplemented by reference TRBV7-2 and TRBJ1-2, the full variable domain reads GAGVSQSPSNKVTEKGKDVELRCDPISGHTALYWYRQSLGQGLEFLIYFQGNSAPDKSGLPSDRFSAERTGGSVSTLTIQRTQQEDSAVYLCASSFRGAYGYTFGSGTRLTVV.

This chain uses TRBV28 with TRBJ1-2, with 10 bases lining up with TRBD1. The CDR3 length is 14 residues. The germline gives CDR1 MDHEN, CDR2 SYDVKM. V lost 3 bases and J lost 6; bases outside the gene matches: 4. CDR3 protein: CASSFQGQGDGYTF. CDR3 in DNA: TGTGCCAGCAGTTTTCAAGGACAGGGGGATGGCTACACCTTC.

The genes are TRBV6-5 and TRBJ2-7, with D perhaps TRBD1 (6 bases). V was clipped by 5 bases and J by 1 base, with 12 bases between them. Per germline, CDR1 MNHEY and CDR2 SVGAGI. This CDR3 is built from 14 residues. CDR3 nucleotide sequence: TGTGCCAGCAGTAGGTCTGGACAGTCCTACGAGCAGTACTTC. It yields the protein CASSRSGQSYEQYF.

The rearrangement links TRBV19 to TRBJ1-4; no clear D gene. Trimming took off 3 bases at V and 8 bases at J, with 7 bases between the two ends. The CDR3 covers 12 residues. CDR1 and CDR2 from the germline V gene are LNHDA and SQIVND (reference sequence). The CDR3: CASSIREEKLFF. The CDR3 nucleotides read TGTGCCAGTAGTATCCGGGAAGAAAAACTGTTTTTT.

The genes are TRBV6-5 and TRBJ1-2, with D perhaps TRBD1 (5 bases). The V end was cut by 5 bases, the J end by 11 bases, with 21 bases between. Germline V lookup: CDR1 MNHEY, CDR2 SVGAGI. The CDR3 spans 14 residues. The CDR3 spells CASSLSGGREGYTF. For the CDR3, the DNA is TGTGCCAGCAGTCTCAGCGGTGGCAGGGAGGGATACACCTTC.

CDR3 sequence: CASSSQGNTEAFF. In DNA, the CDR3 is TGCGCCAGCAGCAGTCAGGGGAACACTGAAGCTTTCTTT. V gene TRBV5-1 combines with J gene TRBJ1-1; D is possibly TRBD1 (5 bases). Trimming took off 4 bases at V and 1 base at J, with 8 bases between the two ends. Germline values: CDR1 SGHRS, CDR2 YFSETQ. This CDR3 has 13 amino acids.

CDR3 coding DNA: TGCGCCAGCAGCTCCGCGGAGGGGATCTCCTATAATTCACCCCTCCACTTT. This translates into CASSSAEGISYNSPLHF. The gene calls are TRBV23-1 and TRBJ1-6; the D gene is possibly TRBD1 (5 bases). TRBV23-1 is an ORF; its function is uncertain. This CDR3 has 17 residues. V was shortened by 6 bases and J by 0 bases, with 15 bases between the two germline ends.

This clone occurred once. The V call is TRBV6-5, the J call TRBJ1-1, with D perhaps TRBD1 (5 bases). The CDR3 loop spans 16 amino acids. Germline-derived CDR1 and CDR2 are MNHEY and SVGAGI. V lost 2 bases and J lost 0, with 13 bases in between. The chain's CDR3 is CASSYDTGRMNTEAFF. CDR3 bases: TGTGCCAGCAGTTACGACACAGGAAGAATGAACACTGAAGCTTTCTTT.